Listed here is a single T cell receptor beta chain. What it binds is not known. The source of the sample is a study of vaccination and CD4 T cells after COVID-19. Study summary: The stimulus for the cells was overlapping spike peptides derived from SARS-CoV-2, HCoV-NL63, HCoV-OC43 and HCoV-229E.

Stated treatment: roughly ten-day PBMC culture with coronavirus spike peptide pools or control peptides (ViraFEST assay). V trimming: 4 bases; J trimming: 1 base; junction bases outside the gene matches: 4. The germline CDR1 and CDR2 sequences are MNHNS and SASEGT. The CDR3 runs 15 residues. At the Johns Hopkins FTIC core, DNA taken from cultured CD4+ T cells was sequenced by way of the Oncomine TCR Beta short-read assay. Each CDR3 protein gets one entry after TCRdb re-called the PCR reads with MiXCR. The sample contains some 16,000 distinct CDR3 sequences, about a third of which appear only once. The sample in question was CD4+ T cells from blood, cultured in vitro, obtained before SARS-CoV-2 vaccination. The chain joins TRBV6-1 to TRBJ1-1; 9 bases line up with TRBD1. This clonotype was sampled from a human donor who received a COVID-19 vaccine. The CDR3 DNA reads as TGTGCCAGCAGTGGGGCACAGGGGGCGAACACTGAAGCTTTCTTT. Protein product: CASSGAQGANTEAFF.